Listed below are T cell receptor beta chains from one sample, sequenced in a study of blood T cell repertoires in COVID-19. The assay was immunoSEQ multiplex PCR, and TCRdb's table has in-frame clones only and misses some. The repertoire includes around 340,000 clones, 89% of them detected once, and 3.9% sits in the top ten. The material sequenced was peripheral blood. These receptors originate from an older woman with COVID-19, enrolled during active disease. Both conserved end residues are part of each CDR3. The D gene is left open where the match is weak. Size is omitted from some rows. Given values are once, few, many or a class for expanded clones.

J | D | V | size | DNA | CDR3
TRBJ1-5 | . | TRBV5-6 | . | TGTGCCAGCAGCTTGTCGCGGGGAAATAGCAATCAGCCCCAGCATTTT | CASSLSRGNSNQPQHF
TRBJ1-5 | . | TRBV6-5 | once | TGTGCCAGCAAATTCCGGGGAGATAGCAATCAGCCCCAGCATTTT | CASKFRGDSNQPQHF
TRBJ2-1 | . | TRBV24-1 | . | TGTGCCACCAGTGCCCTGGGGGCCAGACCCTACAATGAGCAGTTCTTC | CATSALGARPYNEQFF
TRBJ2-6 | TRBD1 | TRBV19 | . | TGTGCCAGTAGCCTGACAGGGGCTGGGGCCAACGTCCTGACTTTC | CASSLTGAGANVLTF
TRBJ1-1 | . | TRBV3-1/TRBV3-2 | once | TGTGCCAGCAGCCAAGTTAGAGGAGGGATGAACACTGAAGCTTTCTTT | CASSQVRGGMNTEAFF
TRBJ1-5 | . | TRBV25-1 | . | TGTGCCAGCAGTGATCCGGTCGGGCCCCAGCATTTT | CASSDPVGPQHF
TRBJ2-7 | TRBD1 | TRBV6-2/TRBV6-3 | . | TGTGCCAGCAGTTACTCGGGACAGGGAAACGCCGAGCAGTACTTC | CASSYSGQGNAEQYF
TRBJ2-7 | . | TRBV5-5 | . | TGTGCCAGCAGCTCCCTACTTGCTAACTACGAGCAGTACTTC | CASSSLLANYEQYF
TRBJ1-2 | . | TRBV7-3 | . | TGTGCCAGCAGTTCTGACAGCTATGGGGGCTACACCTTC | CASSSDSYGGYTF
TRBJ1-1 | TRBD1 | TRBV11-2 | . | TGTGCCAGCAGCTCTACTATGGACAGGGGAGACACTGAAGCTTTCTTT | CASSSTMDRGDTEAFF
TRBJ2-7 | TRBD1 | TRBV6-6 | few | TGTGCCAGCAGGTGGGGGACAGGGGCCTACGAGCAGTACTTC | CASRWGTGAYEQYF
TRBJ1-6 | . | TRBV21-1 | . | TGTGCCAGCAGCAAAGAGAGGGGGGCAGGGGGTATTTCACCCCTCCACTTT | CASSKERGAGGISPLHF
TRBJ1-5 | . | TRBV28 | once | TGTGCCAGCAGTTTAAGCTTTCAGCCCCAGCATTTT | CASSLSFQPQHF
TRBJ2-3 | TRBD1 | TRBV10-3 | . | TGTGCCATCAAGGGACAGGGGGCCCTCAATCTCTTCACAGATACGCAGTATTTT | CAIKGQGALNLFTDTQYF
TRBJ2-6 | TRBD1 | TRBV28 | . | TGTGCCAGCAGTCCCGATTTCCGGGACAGGGCAGAGATATCTGGGGCCAACGTCCTGACTTTC | CASSPDFRDRAEISGANVLTF
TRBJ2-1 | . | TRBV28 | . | TGTGCCAGCAGTTCCATTGGACTCCCCTACAATGAGCAGTTCTTC | CASSSIGLPYNEQFF
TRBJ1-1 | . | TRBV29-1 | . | TGCAGCGTCCTGACAGCGACTGAAGCTTTCTTT | CSVLTATEAFF
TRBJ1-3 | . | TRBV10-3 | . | TGTGCCATCACGGCGGGTACCTCTGGAAACACCATATATTTT | CAITAGTSGNTIYF
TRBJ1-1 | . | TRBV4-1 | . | TGCGCCAGCAGCCCCTACCCCCGGGGGGGCCAGAACACTGAAGCTTTCTTT | CASSPYPRGGQNTEAFF
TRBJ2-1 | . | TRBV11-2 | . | TGTGCCAGCAGCTTGACTAGGCCAAACAATGAGCAGTTCTTC | CASSLTRPNNEQFF
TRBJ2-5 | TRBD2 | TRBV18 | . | TGTGCCAGCTCACCTCCCGGACTAGCGGGGGGGCAAGAGACCCAGTACTTC | CASSPPGLAGGQETQYF
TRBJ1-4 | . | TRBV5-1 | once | TGCGCCAGCAGTTATCAGGGGACTAATGAAAAACTGTTTTTT | CASSYQGTNEKLFF
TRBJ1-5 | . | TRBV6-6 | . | TGTGCCAGCAGTTCCGGACAGAATAGCAATCAGCCCCAGCATTTT | CASSSGQNSNQPQHF
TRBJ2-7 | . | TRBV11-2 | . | TGTGCCAGCAGTTCCCGGCGGGGCTACGAGCAGTACTTC | CASSSRRGYEQYF
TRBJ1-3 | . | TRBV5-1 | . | TGCGCCAGCAGCTCAGCGGGCCCCGGAAACACCATATATTTT | CASSSAGPGNTIYF
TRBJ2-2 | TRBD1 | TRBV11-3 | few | TGTGCCAGCAGCAAACCGACAGGGGGGGGCACCGGGGAGCTGTTTTTT | CASSKPTGGGTGELFF
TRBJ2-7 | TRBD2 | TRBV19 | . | TGTGCCAGTAGCGGGGGGGCAAACGAGCAGTACTTC | CASSGGANEQYF
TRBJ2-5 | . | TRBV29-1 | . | TGCAGCGCCACAGAACAGGGCTGGGAGACCCAGTACTTC | CSATEQGWETQYF
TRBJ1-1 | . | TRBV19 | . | TGTGCCAGTAGTATCCCAGGGTTGAACACTGAAGCTTTCTTT | CASSIPGLNTEAFF
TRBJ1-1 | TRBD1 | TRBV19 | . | TGTGCCAGTAGTCGCGACAGGGTTAACACTGAAGCTTTCTTT | CASSRDRVNTEAFF
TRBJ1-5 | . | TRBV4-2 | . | TGTGCCAGCAGCCAAGATCCGTATAGCAATCAGCCCCAGCATTTT | CASSQDPYSNQPQHF
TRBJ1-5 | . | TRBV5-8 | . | TGTGCCAGCAGCCAGGGACCGCTGGGAGGTCAGCCCCAGCATTTT | CASSQGPLGGQPQHF
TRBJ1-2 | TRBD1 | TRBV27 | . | TGTGCCAGCAGTCTACAGGGGACCTATGGCTACACCTTC | CASSLQGTYGYTF
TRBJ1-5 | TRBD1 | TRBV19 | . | TGTGCCAGTAACAGGGGATTAGTCTATCAGCCCCAGCATTTT | CASNRGLVYQPQHF
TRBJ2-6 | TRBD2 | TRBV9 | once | TGTGCCAGCCCCTCCGTACGGCTTTTCGGGGGGGCTAACGTCCTGACTTTC | CASPSVRLFGGANVLTF
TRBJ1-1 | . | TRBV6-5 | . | TGTGCCAGCAGTTACTCCGCCCTCCGGGACACTGAAGCTTTCTTT | CASSYSALRDTEAFF
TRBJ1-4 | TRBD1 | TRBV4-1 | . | TGCGCCAGCAGCCAAGGTTTTGGGGGACAGGGGGAAGTTAATGAAAAACTGTTTTTT | CASSQGFGGQGEVNEKLFF